These T cell receptor beta chains were read from a single sample in a study of T cell responses to AZD1222 COVID-19 vaccine. Data came from immunoSEQ multiplex PCR; TCRdb stores just in-frame clones and leaves some out. The sample has approximately 150,000 clones, over 90% seen once. Sequencing used peripheral blood, obtained on day 0 of MenACWY control vaccination. All receptors come from an adult in good health. CDR3s include the opening cysteine and the closing phenylalanine or tryptophan. D genes are given only for firm matches. Where a row states a size, it is once, few, many or the class of an expanded clone; other rows omit it.

NA TRBJ1-2 TRBV3-1/TRBV3-2 NA TGTGCCAGCAGCCAAGACCGAGGGGTTCTCTTC CASSQDRGVLF
NA TRBJ2-1 TRBV6-5 once TGTGCCAGCAGTTACAACGGGAGAACCTACAATGAGCAGTTCTTC CASSYNGRTYNEQFF
TRBD1 TRBJ1-2 TRBV28 NA TGTGCCAGCAGTTTACCCCAGGGGGCGAACTATGGCTACACCTTC CASSLPQGANYGYTF
NA TRBJ2-3 TRBV2 NA TGTGCCAGCAGTGAACAGGGTGGGAGCACAGATACGCAGTATTTT CASSEQGGSTDTQYF
TRBD2 TRBJ2-7 TRBV7-8 NA TGTGCCAGCAGCTTAGCGCGGGACTACTACGAGCAGTACTTC CASSLARDYYEQYF
NA TRBJ1-2 TRBV19 NA TGTGCCAGTAGCCCGGGAGCTAACTATGGCTACACCTTC CASSPGANYGYTF
NA TRBJ1-1 TRBV18 NA TGTGCCAGCTCACAGGGACGAGACACTGAAGCTTTCTTT CASSQGRDTEAFF
TRBD2 TRBJ2-1 TRBV28 NA TGTGCCAGCAGTTTACTAGCGGTCTCCTACAATGAGCAGTTCTTC CASSLLAVSYNEQFF
TRBD1 TRBJ1-2 TRBV6-2/TRBV6-3 NA TGTGCCAGCAGTTACTCGGGACAGGGAGGCTACACCTTC CASSYSGQGGYTF
TRBD1 TRBJ2-3 TRBV10-2 NA TGCGCCAGCAGTGTCCGGGACAGGGGTGACCTTTTT CASSVRDRGDLF
NA TRBJ1-2 TRBV7-9 NA TGTGCCAGCAGCTTAGAGGCAGGCGACGGCTACACCTTC CASSLEAGDGYTF
TRBD1 TRBJ1-2 TRBV7-2 once TGTGCCAGCAGCCACGGGTCAACCGGGACAGGGCCATTTTCGTCTGGCTACACCTTC CASSHGSTGTGPFSSGYTF
NA TRBJ2-6 TRBV6-5 NA TGTGCCAGCAGTCGCGTGAACTCTGGGGCCAACGTCCTGACTTTC CASSRVNSGANVLTF
TRBD2 TRBJ2-3 TRBV7-9 NA TGTGCCAGCAGCCACCGAGCGGGGAGCACAGATACGCAGTATTTT CASSHRAGSTDTQYF
NA TRBJ2-2 TRBV15 NA TGTGCCACCAGCACGACGAACACCGGGGAGCTGTTTTTT CATSTTNTGELFF
TRBD1 TRBJ2-1 TRBV3-1/TRBV3-2 NA TGTGCCAGCAGCCAAACCGGGACAGGGGGGCATGAGCAGTTCTTC CASSQTGTGGHEQFF
NA TRBJ1-3 TRBV6-5 once TGTGCCAGCGGGTTTGGCGGAAACACCATATATTTT CASGFGGNTIYF
NA TRBJ1-5 TRBV15 NA TGTGCCACCAGCAGAGGGCTTAACAGGGCTGGGGATCAGCCCCAGCATTTT CATSRGLNRAGDQPQHF
NA TRBJ1-6 TRBV25-1 NA TGTGCCAGCAATGGCGCCTCCTATAATTCACCCCTCCACTTT CASNGASYNSPLHF
TRBD1 TRBJ1-1 TRBV6-5 NA TGTGCCAGCAGACAAGTCGACAGGGAGGGGACTGAAGCTTTCTTT CASRQVDREGTEAFF
NA TRBJ1-6 TRBV4-1 NA TGCGCCAGCAGCCAAGAGGGCGGGGGCCGAAATTCACCCCTCCACTTT CASSQEGGGRNSPLHF
NA TRBJ2-3 TRBV4-3 NA TGCGCCAGCAGCCAAGATTCTAGTAGACCAGATACGCAGTATTTT CASSQDSSRPDTQYF
NA TRBJ1-1 TRBV13 NA TGTGCCAGCAGTCAGGGTAGGAACACTGAAGCTTTCTTT CASSQGRNTEAFF
NA TRBJ1-1 TRBV5-6 NA TGTGCCAGCAGCTTGGGGCAGGCCTGGGCTTTCTTT CASSLGQAWAFF
TRBD1 TRBJ1-5 TRBV7-2 NA TGTGCCAGCAGCTTAAGGGTACAGGGGTATAGCAATCAGCCCCAGCATTTT CASSLRVQGYSNQPQHF
NA TRBJ2-3 TRBV19 once TGTGCCAGTTCACAGGGTCCCGGACACACAGATACGCAGTATTTT CASSQGPGHTDTQYF
TRBD1 TRBJ1-5 TRBV28 NA TGTGCCAGCAGGAGACAGGGGAATGGCAATCAGCCCCAGCATTTT CASRRQGNGNQPQHF
NA TRBJ2-7 TRBV7-8 NA TGTGCCAGCAGCTTGTTGCAACACTACGAGCAGTACTTC CASSLLQHYEQYF
NA TRBJ1-5 TRBV19 once TGTGCCAGTAGTGCAAGTCGGGATCAGCCCCAGCATTTT CASSASRDQPQHF
NA TRBJ1-6 TRBV19 NA TGTGCCAGTAGTGCTAACTATAATTCACCCCTCCACTTT CASSANYNSPLHF
NA TRBJ1-3 TRBV5-6 few TGTGCCAGCAGCCGAGGGGGTTACCGCTCTGGAAACACCATATATTTT CASSRGGYRSGNTIYF
NA TRBJ1-1 TRBV5-1 NA TGCGCCAGCAGCTCACAGAACACTGAAGCTTTCTTT CASSSQNTEAFF
NA TRBJ1-3 TRBV15 NA TGTGCCACCAGCAGGGACGCGGGTAGCAGTGGAAACACCATATATTTT CATSRDAGSSGNTIYF
NA TRBJ1-6 TRBV12-3/TRBV12-4 NA TGTGCCAGCAGTCCTCGTATCCCGCCATCCCTCCACTTT CASSPRIPPSLHF
NA TRBJ1-4 TRBV12-3/TRBV12-4 NA TGTGCCAGCAGTTACGGAAGCGAAAAACTGTTTTTT CASSYGSEKLFF
NA TRBJ2-3 TRBV15 NA TGTGCCACCAGCAGAGATCAGGCGGGACTTGGTGCAGATACGCAGTATTTT CATSRDQAGLGADTQYF
TRBD2 TRBJ2-3 TRBV11-2 NA TGTGCCAGCAGCCGCACTAGCGGGAGACGGGCAGCAGATACGCAGTATTTT CASSRTSGRRAADTQYF
NA TRBJ1-2 TRBV7-8 NA TGTGCCAGCAGTTATGACAACTATGGCTACACCTTC CASSYDNYGYTF
NA TRBJ2-3 TRBV24-1 NA TGTGCCACCAGTGAACTCGGCACAGATACGCAGTATTTT CATSELGTDTQYF
NA TRBJ1-1 TRBV5-5 NA TGTGCCAGCAGCTTGGGGAGCTTGGGGAAAACTGAAGCTTTCTTT CASSLGSLGKTEAFF
NA TRBJ1-4 TRBV14 NA TGTGCCAGCAGCCCCCTTGCGGCTGATGAAAAACTGTTTTTT CASSPLAADEKLFF
TRBD2 TRBJ2-3 TRBV5-1 once TGCGCCAGCAGCGGGGGACTAGCGGGACGCACAGATACGCAGTATTTT CASSGGLAGRTDTQYF
NA TRBJ2-1 TRBV5-1 NA TGCGCCAGCAGCTTGATGAACGGGGGATCCTACAATGAGCAGTTCTTC CASSLMNGGSYNEQFF
NA TRBJ2-3 TRBV6-4 NA TGTGCCAGCAGGGATCAACGGGGTACGCAGTATTTT CASRDQRGTQYF
TRBD1 TRBJ1-1 TRBV5-4 NA TGTGCCAGCAGCGCCGGGACAGGGGGTATCACTGAAGCTTTCTTT CASSAGTGGITEAFF
NA TRBJ2-2 TRBV6-2/TRBV6-3 NA TGTGCCAGCAGTTACTTCGGGACTCACGGGGAGCTGTTTTTT CASSYFGTHGELFF
NA TRBJ2-2 TRBV5-1 NA TGCGCCAGCAGCTTGGGGATAGTCCCTGGCACCGGGGAGCTGTTTTTT CASSLGIVPGTGELFF
TRBD2 TRBJ2-7 TRBV9 NA TGTGCCAGCAGCGTGGGACTAGCCTCCTACGAGCAGTACTTC CASSVGLASYEQYF
NA TRBJ1-4 TRBV7-9 NA TGTGCCAGCAGCTTGTTTATCGGAATGGGGAATGAAAAACTGTTTTTT CASSLFIGMGNEKLFF
TRBD1 TRBJ1-1 TRBV28 NA TGTGCCAGCAGTTACTGGACAGGGGGACGGGACACTGAAGCTTTCTTT CASSYWTGGRDTEAFF
NA TRBJ1-2 TRBV9 NA TGTGCCAGCAGCCGTGACGGGAGCGAGTATTATGGCTACACCTTC CASSRDGSEYYGYTF
NA TRBJ1-2 TRBV5-1 NA TGCGCCAGCAGCTTGGATTTTCAGCCTAACTATGGCTACACCTTC CASSLDFQPNYGYTF
TRBD2 TRBJ2-1 TRBV5-4 NA TGTGCCAGCAGCTTCCCCCTAGCGGGAGGTCAGTTCTTC CASSFPLAGGQFF
TRBD1 TRBJ1-1 TRBV24-1 NA TGTGCCACCAGTGATGGACAGGGAGGCGAAGCTTTCTTT CATSDGQGGEAFF